This TCR beta chain was captured in a study of OX40 agonist ivuxolimab in advanced cancers. Background on the study: Dose-escalation cases comprised hepatocellular carcinoma, melanoma, renal cell or head and neck cancer. It was permissible to have had prior anti-PD-1, anti-PD-L1 or anti-CTLA-4 therapy, and over 35% had some. Study-level findings and limits: Clones of CD4+ and CD8+ blood T cells grew by week 6 at doses of 0.1 to 3.0 mg/kg. Among some nonresponders, normalized T-cell clonal expansion was also low.

A word on this clone: The antigen is not known.

This CDR3 region has 15 residues. The ends were cut back, 4 bases at V and 0 bases at J, with 12 bases in the middle. The germline gives CDR1 ENHRY, CDR2 SYGVKD. The repertoire was sequenced with immunoSEQ multiplex PCR; TCRdb's copy has only in-frame clones and lacks some. The sample includes roughly 46,000 clones, about 88% of them seen just once. The source is an adult with an advanced solid tumor such as melanoma, head and neck, liver or kidney cancer. The chain is built from TRBV10-3 and TRBJ1-1; D ambiguous. The sequencing used CD4+ or CD8+ T cells sorted from blood, collected in a trial of the OX40 agonist ivuxolimab. CDR3 bases: TGTGCCATCAGTGGCTTCGGACCCATGAACACTGAAGCTTTCTTT. The encoded protein is CAISGFGPMNTEAFF.